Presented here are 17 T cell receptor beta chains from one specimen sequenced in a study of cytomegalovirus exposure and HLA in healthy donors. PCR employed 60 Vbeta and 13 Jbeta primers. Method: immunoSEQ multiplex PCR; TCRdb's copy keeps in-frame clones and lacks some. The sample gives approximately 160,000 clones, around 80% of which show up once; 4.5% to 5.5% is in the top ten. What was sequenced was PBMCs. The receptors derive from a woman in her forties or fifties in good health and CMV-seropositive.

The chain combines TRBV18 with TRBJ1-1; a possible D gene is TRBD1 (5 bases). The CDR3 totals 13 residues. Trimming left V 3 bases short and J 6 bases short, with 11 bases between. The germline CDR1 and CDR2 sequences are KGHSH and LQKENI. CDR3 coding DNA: TGTGCCAGCTCACCTGGGGGGGGGTCTGAAGCTTTCTTT. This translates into CASSPGGGSEAFF.

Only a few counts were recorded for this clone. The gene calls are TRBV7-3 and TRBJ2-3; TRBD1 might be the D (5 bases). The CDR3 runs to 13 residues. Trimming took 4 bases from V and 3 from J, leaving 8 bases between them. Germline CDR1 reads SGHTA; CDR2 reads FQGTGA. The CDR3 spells CASSYRQTDTQYF. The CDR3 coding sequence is TGTGCCAGCAGCTATAGACAGACAGATACGCAGTATTTT.

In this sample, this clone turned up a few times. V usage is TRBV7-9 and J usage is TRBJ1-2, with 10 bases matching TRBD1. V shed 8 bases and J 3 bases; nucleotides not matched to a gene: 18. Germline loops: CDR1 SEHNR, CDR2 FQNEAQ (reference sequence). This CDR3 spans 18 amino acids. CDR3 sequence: CASVGIRDRGSGDYGYTF. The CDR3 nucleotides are TGTGCCAGCGTCGGGATCCGGGACAGGGGAAGTGGTGACTATGGCTACACCTTC. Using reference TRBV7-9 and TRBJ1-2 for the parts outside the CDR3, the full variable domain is DTGVSQNPRHKITKRGQNVTFRCDPISEHNRLYWYRQTLGQGPEFLTYFQNEAQLEKSRLLSDRFSAERPKGSFSTLEIQRTEQGDSAMYLCASVGIRDRGSGDYGYTFGSGTRLTVV.

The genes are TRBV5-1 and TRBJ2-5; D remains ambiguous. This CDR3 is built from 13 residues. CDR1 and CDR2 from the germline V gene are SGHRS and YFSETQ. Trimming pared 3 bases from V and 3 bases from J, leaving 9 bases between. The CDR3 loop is CASSSYQEETQYF. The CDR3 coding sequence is TGCGCCAGCAGCTCCTACCAGGAAGAGACCCAGTACTTC.

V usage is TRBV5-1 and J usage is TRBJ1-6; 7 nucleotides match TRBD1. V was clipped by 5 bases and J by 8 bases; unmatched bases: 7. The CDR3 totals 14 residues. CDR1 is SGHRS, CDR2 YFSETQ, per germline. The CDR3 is CASSPGGRDSPLHF. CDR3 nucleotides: TGCGCCAGCAGTCCAGGGGGTCGGGATTCACCCCTCCACTTT.

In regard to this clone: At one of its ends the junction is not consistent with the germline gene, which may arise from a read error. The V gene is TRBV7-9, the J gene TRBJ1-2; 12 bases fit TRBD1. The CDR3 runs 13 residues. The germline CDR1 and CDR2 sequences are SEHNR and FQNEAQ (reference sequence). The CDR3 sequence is CSSSLSGQGASTF. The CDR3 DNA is TGTTCCAGCAGCCTTTCGGGACAGGGGGCAAGCACCTTC.

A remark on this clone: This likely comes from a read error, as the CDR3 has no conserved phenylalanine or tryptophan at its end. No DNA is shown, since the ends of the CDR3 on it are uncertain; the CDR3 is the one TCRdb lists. The CDR3 region is CASRRTRTGRGYRP. V usage is TRBV27 and J usage is TRBJ1-2; TRBD1 is the table's D call and was not checked against the DNA. Germline loops: CDR1 MNHEY, CDR2 SMNVEV (reference sequence). The CDR3 has 14 amino acids, counting both end residues.

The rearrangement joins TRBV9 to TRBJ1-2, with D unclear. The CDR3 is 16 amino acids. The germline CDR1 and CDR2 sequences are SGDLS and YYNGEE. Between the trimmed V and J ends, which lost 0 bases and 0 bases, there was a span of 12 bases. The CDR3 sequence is CASSVAGGTSNYGYTF. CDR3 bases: TGTGCCAGCAGCGTAGCCGGAGGCACTTCTAACTATGGCTACACCTTC.

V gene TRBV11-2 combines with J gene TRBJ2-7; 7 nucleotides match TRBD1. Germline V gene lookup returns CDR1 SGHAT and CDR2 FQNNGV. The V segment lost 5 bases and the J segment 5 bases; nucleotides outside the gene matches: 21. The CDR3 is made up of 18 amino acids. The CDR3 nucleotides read TGTGCCAGCAGCCGCTTTCTTAGGATGAGGGGGCTCGGCCACGAGCAGTACTTC. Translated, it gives CASSRFLRMRGLGHEQYF. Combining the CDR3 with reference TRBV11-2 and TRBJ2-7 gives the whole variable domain EAGVAQSPRYKIIEKRQSVAFWCNPISGHATLYWYQQILGQGPKLLIQFQNNGVVDDSQLPKDRFSAERLKGVDSTLKIQPAKLEDSAVYLCASSRFLRMRGLGHEQYFGPGTRLTVT.

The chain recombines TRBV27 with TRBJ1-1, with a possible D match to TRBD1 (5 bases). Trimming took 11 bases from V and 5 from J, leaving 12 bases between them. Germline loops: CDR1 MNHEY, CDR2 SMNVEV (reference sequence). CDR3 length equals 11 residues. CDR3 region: CAPPKGTEAFF. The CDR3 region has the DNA TGTGCCCCCCCAAAGGGGACTGAAGCTTTCTTT.

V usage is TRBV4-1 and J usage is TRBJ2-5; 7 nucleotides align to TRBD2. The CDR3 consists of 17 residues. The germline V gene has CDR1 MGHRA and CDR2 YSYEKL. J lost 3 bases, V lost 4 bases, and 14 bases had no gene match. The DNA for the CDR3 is TGCGCCAGCAGCCTCTTACGAGGCGGTGCGGGGGAAGAGACCCAGTACTTC. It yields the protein CASSLLRGGAGEETQYF.

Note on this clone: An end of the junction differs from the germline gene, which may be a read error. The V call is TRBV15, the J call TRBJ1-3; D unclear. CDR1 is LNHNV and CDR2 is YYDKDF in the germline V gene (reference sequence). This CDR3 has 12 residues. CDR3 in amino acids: CATSRDNQRADF. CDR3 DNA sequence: TGTGCCACCAGCAGAGACAACCAGCGTGCCGATTTT.

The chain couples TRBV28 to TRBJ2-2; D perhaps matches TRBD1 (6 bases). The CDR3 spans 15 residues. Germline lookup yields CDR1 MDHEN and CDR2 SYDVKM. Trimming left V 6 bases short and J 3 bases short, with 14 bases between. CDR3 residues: CASSPGDTHTGELFF. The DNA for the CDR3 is TGTGCCAGCAGCCCCGGGGACACCCACACCGGGGAGCTGTTTTTT.

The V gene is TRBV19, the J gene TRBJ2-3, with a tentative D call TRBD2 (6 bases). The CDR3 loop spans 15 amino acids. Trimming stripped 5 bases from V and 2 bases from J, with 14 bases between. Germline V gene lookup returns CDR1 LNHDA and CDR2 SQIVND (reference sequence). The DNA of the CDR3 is TGTGCCAGTAGTGCCAGCGGAGGGGCCACAGATACGCAGTATTTT. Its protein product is CASSASGGATDTQYF.

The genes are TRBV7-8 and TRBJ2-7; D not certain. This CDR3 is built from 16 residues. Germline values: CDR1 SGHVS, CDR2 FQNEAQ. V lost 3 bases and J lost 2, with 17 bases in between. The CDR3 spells CASSFSNLVTTYEQYF. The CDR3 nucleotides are TGTGCCAGCAGCTTTTCAAATTTAGTTACTACCTACGAGCAGTACTTC.

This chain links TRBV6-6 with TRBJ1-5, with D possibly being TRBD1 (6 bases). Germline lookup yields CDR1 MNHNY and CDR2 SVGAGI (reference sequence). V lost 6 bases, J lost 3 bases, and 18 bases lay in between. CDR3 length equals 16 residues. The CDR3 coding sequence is TGTGCCAGCAGCATACAGGGACCCGATTCCAATCAGCCCCAGCATTTT. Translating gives CASSIQGPDSNQPQHF.

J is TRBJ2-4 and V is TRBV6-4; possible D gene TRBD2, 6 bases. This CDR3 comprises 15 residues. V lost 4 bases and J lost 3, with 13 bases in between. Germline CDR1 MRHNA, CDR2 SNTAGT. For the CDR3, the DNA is TGTGCCAGCAGTGTGACATCCGGGGGCAAAAACATTCAGTACTTC. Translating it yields CASSVTSGGKNIQYF.